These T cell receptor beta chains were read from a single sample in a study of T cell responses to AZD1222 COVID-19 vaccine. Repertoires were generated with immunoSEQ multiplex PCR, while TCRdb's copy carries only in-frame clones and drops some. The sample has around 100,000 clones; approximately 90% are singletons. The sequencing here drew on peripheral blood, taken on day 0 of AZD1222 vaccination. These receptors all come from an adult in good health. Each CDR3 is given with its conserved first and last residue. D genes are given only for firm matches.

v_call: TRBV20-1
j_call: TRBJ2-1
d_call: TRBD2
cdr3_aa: CSASGSGRSHRGEQFF

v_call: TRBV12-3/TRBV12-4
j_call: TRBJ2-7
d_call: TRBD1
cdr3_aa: CASGGQGMNEQYF

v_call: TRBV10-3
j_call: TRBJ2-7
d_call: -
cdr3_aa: CAISGGGQSYSYEQYF

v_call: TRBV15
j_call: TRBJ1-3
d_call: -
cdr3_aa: CATSRDAGRGNTIYF

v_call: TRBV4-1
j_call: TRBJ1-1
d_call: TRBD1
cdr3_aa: CASRTGAGTGVNTEAFF

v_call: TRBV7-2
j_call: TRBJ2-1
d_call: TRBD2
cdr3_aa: CASSLGRLAGKSYNEQFF

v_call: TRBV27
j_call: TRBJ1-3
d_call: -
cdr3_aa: CASSFGQPGNTIYF

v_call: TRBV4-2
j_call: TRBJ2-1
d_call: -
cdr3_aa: CASSQVSLEGGSYNEQFF

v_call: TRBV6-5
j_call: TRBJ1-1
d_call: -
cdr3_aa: CASRRLTVNTEAFF

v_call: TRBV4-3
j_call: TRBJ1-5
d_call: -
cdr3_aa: CASSQERSQPQHF

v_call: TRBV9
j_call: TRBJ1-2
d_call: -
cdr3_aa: CASSPQRGTGTYGYTF

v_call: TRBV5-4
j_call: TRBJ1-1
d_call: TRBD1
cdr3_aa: CASSLKTGGTEAFF

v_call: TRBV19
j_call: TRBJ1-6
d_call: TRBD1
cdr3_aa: CATNRGSYNSPLHF

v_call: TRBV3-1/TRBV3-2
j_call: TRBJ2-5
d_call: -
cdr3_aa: CASSRRAGGYQETQYF

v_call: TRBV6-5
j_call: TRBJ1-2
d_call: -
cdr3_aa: CASRPTERTYGYTF

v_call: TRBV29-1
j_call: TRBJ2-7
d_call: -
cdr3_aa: CSVGRGTYEQYF

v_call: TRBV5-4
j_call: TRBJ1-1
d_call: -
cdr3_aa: CASSKGGGRVNTEAFF

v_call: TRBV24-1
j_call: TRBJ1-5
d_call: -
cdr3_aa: CATNMPRRGYNQPQHF

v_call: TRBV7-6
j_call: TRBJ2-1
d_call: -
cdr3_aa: CASSLFPPDRGHNEQFF

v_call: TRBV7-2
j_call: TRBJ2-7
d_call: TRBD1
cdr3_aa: CASRSPGQGIYEQYF

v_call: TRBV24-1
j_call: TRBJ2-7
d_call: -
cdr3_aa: CATNRGRGSYEQYF

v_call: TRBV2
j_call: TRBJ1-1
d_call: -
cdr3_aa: CASSGQGGDTEAFF

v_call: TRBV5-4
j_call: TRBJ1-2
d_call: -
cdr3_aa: CASSLTGNPLNYGYTF

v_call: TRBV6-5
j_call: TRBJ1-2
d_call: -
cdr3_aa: CASRTRASYGYTF

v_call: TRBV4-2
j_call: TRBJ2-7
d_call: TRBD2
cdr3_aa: CASSQAGGRTYEQYF

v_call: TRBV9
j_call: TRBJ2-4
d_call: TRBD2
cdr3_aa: CASSGYSGTAKNIQYF

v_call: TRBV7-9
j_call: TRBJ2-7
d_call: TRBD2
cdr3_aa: CASSFQALAASYEQYF

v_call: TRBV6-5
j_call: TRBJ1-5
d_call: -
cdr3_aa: CASSYGVSQPQHF

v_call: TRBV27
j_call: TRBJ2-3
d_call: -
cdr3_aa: CASSSGIDTQYF